What follows are 21 T cell receptor beta chains derived from one specimen sequenced in a study of T cell responses to AZD1222 COVID-19 vaccine (dated by TCRdb to the early 2020s). The time point label, as the study defines it: about 28 days (+/-7) after the second vaccine dose. The library was generated by the immunoSEQ multiplex PCR assay. Held by TCRdb, this immuneACCESS table contains in-frame sequences only and omits some clones. Under half of the omission traces to an unresolved V gene where checked; the cause of the rest is unknown. In all, the sample holds 150,000 to 250,000 clones, and roughly 92% of those were seen once. The ten top clones hold 3.4% of the sample. The sequencing used peripheral blood, collected 28 days after the second AZD1222 dose. The receptors derive from an adult who received the AZD1222 COVID-19 vaccine.

In this sample, this clone turned up once. This sequence joins TRBV11-2 and TRBJ2-5; 7 bases line up with TRBD1. The CDR3 is 14 amino acids. Germline-derived CDR1 and CDR2 are SGHAT and FQNNGV. Losses at the gene ends were 3 bases for V and 5 bases for J; bases not matched to a gene: 6. The CDR3 protein is CASSLQGVSETQYF. The CDR3 coding sequence is TGTGCCAGCAGCTTGCAGGGGGTTTCCGAGACCCAGTACTTC.

This chain uses TRBV5-1 with TRBJ2-2; 8 bases agree with TRBD2. CDR1 and CDR2 (germline): SGHRS, YFSETQ. The CDR3 is made up of 16 amino acids. The V segment lost 0 bases and the J segment 3 bases; nucleotides outside the gene matches: 4. CDR3 sequence (DNA): TGCGCCAGCAGCTTGGCTAGCGGGTTATACACCGGGGAGCTGTTTTTT. This encodes CASSLASGLYTGELFF.

The gene calls are TRBV7-9 and TRBJ2-3, with 11 bases that match TRBD2. CDR1 is SEHNR and CDR2 is FQNEAQ in the germline V gene (reference sequence). J was trimmed by 3 bases and V by 5 bases; bases with no gene match: 4. The CDR3 extends over 15 amino acids. CDR3 bases: TGTGCCAGCAGCAGTTGGACTAGCGGGACAGATACGCAGTATTTT. This translates into CASSSWTSGTDTQYF.

V usage is TRBV19 and J usage is TRBJ2-1, with TRBD1 identical over 7 bases. The germline gives CDR1 LNHDA, CDR2 SQIVND (reference sequence). With V trimmed by 5 bases and J by 2 bases, 3 bases remained unmatched. There are 14 residues in the CDR3. This CDR3 reads CASSDRVPYNEQFF. In DNA, the CDR3 is TGTGCCAGTAGTGACAGGGTCCCCTACAATGAGCAGTTCTTC.

This chain links TRBV30 with TRBJ1-4, with D unresolved. Germline V gives CDR1 GTSNPN, CDR2 SVGIG (reference sequence). V shed 2 bases and J shed 5 bases, with 6 bases lying between them. CDR3 length: 12 residues. CDR3 nucleotides: TGTGCCTGGAGTCCGGGGAATGAAAAACTGTTTTTT. It yields the protein CAWSPGNEKLFF. Full variable domain (missing parts from reference TRBV30 and TRBJ1-4): SQTIHQWPATLVQPVGSPLSLECTVEGTSNPNLYWYRQAAGRGLQLLFYSVGIGQISSEVPQNLSASRPQDRQFILSSKKLLLSDSGFYLCAWSPGNEKLFFGSGTQLSVL.

In DNA, the CDR3 is TGTGCCAGCAGCGTAAGGGGAGGGGACCTCTCTGGAAACACCATATATTTT. This encodes CASSVRGGDLSGNTIYF. The chain uses TRBV9 and TRBJ1-3, with D possibly being TRBD1 (5 bases). The germline V gene has CDR1 SGDLS and CDR2 YYNGEE. The CDR3 spans 17 residues. Trimming cost V 1 base and J 0 bases, with 14 bases left between them.

The chain employs TRBV7-9 and TRBJ2-5; 11 bases map to TRBD2. The germline V gene has CDR1 SEHNR and CDR2 FQNEAQ (reference sequence). With 5 bases clipped from V and 2 bases from J, the junction kept 7 bases outside the gene matches. CDR3 length equals 16 residues. DNA for the CDR3: TGTGCCAGCAGCCGCTGGGGACTAGCGGAACAAGAGACCCAGTACTTC. Residues: CASSRWGLAEQETQYF.

The rearrangement joins TRBV5-1 to TRBJ2-7; 7 positions match TRBD1. The ends lost 0 bases at V and 2 bases at J; junction bases unmatched: 2. The length of the CDR3 is 14 residues. The germline gives CDR1 SGHRS, CDR2 YFSETQ. The CDR3 sequence is CASSLGGQAYEQYF. The CDR3 DNA reads TGCGCCAGCAGCTTGGGCGGACAGGCCTACGAGCAGTACTTC. Together with reference TRBV5-1 and TRBJ2-7, the CDR3 gives the full variable domain: KAGVTQTPRYLIKTRGQQVTLSCSPISGHRSVSWYQQTPGQGLQFLFEYFSETQRNKGNFPGRFSGRQFSNSRSEMNVSTLELGDSALYLCASSLGGQAYEQYFGPGTRLTVT.

This chain joins TRBV11-3 and TRBJ2-1, with D possibly being TRBD1 (6 bases). Germline CDR1 and CDR2: SGHNT and YENEEA. This CDR3 is 12 amino acids long. V was trimmed by 4 bases and J by 7 bases, leaving 8 bases between them. CDR3 coding DNA: TGTGCCAGCAGCTCAAGGGGGAATGAGCAGTTCTTC. Translating it yields CASSSRGNEQFF.

J is TRBJ1-2 and V is TRBV28; D is unclear. In germline, CDR1 is MDHEN, CDR2 SYDVKM. This CDR3 region has 12 residues. V was pared by 5 bases and J by 3 bases, with 7 bases between. The CDR3 is CASSRVDYGYTF. Written as DNA, the CDR3 is TGTGCCAGCAGTAGGGTTGACTATGGCTACACCTTC.

V gene TRBV19 combines with J gene TRBJ2-3, with TRBD2 identical over 12 bases. Germline V lookup: CDR1 LNHDA, CDR2 SQIVND (reference sequence). V shed 8 bases, J shed 4 bases, and the junction held 4 bases outside the gene matches. This CDR3 contains 14 residues. The CDR3 nucleotides read TGTGCCAGTTCGACTAGCGGGAGCCCAGATACGCAGTATTTT. It is translated as CASSTSGSPDTQYF.

The CDR3 is CATRAGTSGKSSYNEQFF. CDR3 coding DNA: TGTGCCACCAGAGCCGGGACTAGCGGAAAGAGCTCCTACAATGAGCAGTTCTTC. This rearrangement joins TRBV15 to TRBJ2-1; 11 nucleotides align to TRBD2. J lost 0 bases, V lost 6 bases, and 10 bases had no gene match. Germline loops: CDR1 LNHNV, CDR2 YYDKDF (reference sequence). The CDR3 has 18 amino acids. The entire variable domain, with the rest obtained from reference TRBV15 and TRBJ2-1, is as follows: DAMVIQNPRYQVTQFGKPVTLSCSQTLNHNVMYWYQQKSSQAPKLLFHYYDKDFNNEADTPDNFQSRRPNTSFCFLDIRSPGLGDTAMYLCATRAGTSGKSSYNEQFFGPGTRLTVL.

The rearrangement links TRBV3-1 (or the pseudogene TRBV3-2) to TRBJ2-2, with 12 bases matching TRBD1. Trimming removed 0 bases from V and 7 bases from J; junction bases left unmatched: 9. This CDR3 region has 18 residues. Per the germline V gene, CDR1 is LGHDT and CDR2 is YNNKEL (reference sequence). The CDR3 DNA sequence: TGTGCCAGCAGCCAAGATCGAGGGACAGGGGGCAGAGGCGGGGAGCTGTTTTTT. The encoded protein is CASSQDRGTGGRGGELFF.

CDR3 sequence: CASGQPSYRQYF. DNA for the CDR3: TGTGCTAGTGGCCAGCCTAGCTACCGGCAGTACTTC. J is TRBJ2-7 and V is TRBV12-5; a possible D gene is TRBD2 (5 bases). V was pared by 6 bases and J by 9 bases, with 15 bases between. Per germline, CDR1 LGHNT and CDR2 FRNRAP. The length of the CDR3 is 12 residues.

The rearrangement uses TRBV11-3 and TRBJ2-7, with D possibly called TRBD1 or TRBD2 (5 bases each). The CDR3 totals 16 residues. The V and J ends lost 7 bases and 0 bases respectively, with 19 bases between them. Germline values: CDR1 SGHNT, CDR2 YENEEA. CDR3 DNA sequence: TGTGCCAGCACCTCCCTTACGGGACGTCTCTCCTACGAGCAGTACTTC. This encodes CASTSLTGRLSYEQYF.

The gene calls are TRBV7-9 and TRBJ1-4, with TRBD1 matching 7 bases. Germline CDR1 and CDR2: SEHNR and FQNEAQ (reference sequence). With V trimmed by 3 bases and J by 3 bases, 7 bases remained unmatched. CDR3 length: 16 residues. CDR3 loop: CASSFADRAANEKLFF. The CDR3 coding sequence is TGTGCCAGCAGCTTTGCCGACAGGGCAGCTAATGAAAAACTGTTTTTT.

This clone was recorded only once. The rearrangement joins TRBV2 to TRBJ1-5, with TRBD1 matching 7 bases. Germline V gives CDR1 SNHLY, CDR2 FYNNEI. The CDR3 is 15 residues long. The ends lost 5 bases at V and 3 bases at J; junction bases unmatched: 7. DNA of the CDR3: TGTGCCAGCAGTCGGGACAGCGGGGCCAATCAGCCCCAGCATTTT. It codes for CASSRDSGANQPQHF.

The chain couples TRBV7-9 to TRBJ1-2; the D is unclear. This CDR3 spans 12 amino acids. V was pared by 2 bases and J by 7 bases, with 8 bases between. Germline CDR1 reads SEHNR; CDR2 reads FQNEAQ (reference sequence). The CDR3 region is CASSLHNGGYTF. Written as DNA, the CDR3 is TGTGCCAGCAGCTTACATAACGGTGGCTACACCTTC. Full variable domain (remainder filled in from reference TRBV7-9 and TRBJ1-2): DTGVSQNPRHKITKRGQNVTFRCDPISEHNRLYWYRQTLGQGPEFLTYFQNEAQLEKSRLLSDRFSAERPKGSFSTLEIQRTEQGDSAMYLCASSLHNGGYTFGSGTRLTVV.

The chain uses TRBV3-1 (or the pseudogene TRBV3-2) and TRBJ2-2, with D maybe TRBD2 (6 bases). Trimming stripped 8 bases from V and 4 bases from J, with 14 bases between. This CDR3 spans 14 amino acids. Germline CDR1 LGHDT, CDR2 YNNKEL (reference sequence). The CDR3 region has the DNA TGTGCCAGCGGTAGGGACTTCATCACCGGGGAGCTGTTTTTT. Residues: CASGRDFITGELFF.

This chain joins TRBV27 and TRBJ2-1; 7 bases match TRBD1. Germline V lookup: CDR1 MNHEY, CDR2 SMNVEV (reference sequence). The V gene end was trimmed by 3 bases and the J gene end by 0 bases; junction bases not matched to a gene: 8. There are 17 residues in the CDR3. The CDR3: CASSLSTGAGSYNEQFF. CDR3 sequence (DNA): TGTGCCAGCAGTTTGTCAACAGGGGCGGGCTCCTACAATGAGCAGTTCTTC.

The genes are TRBV6-5 and TRBJ2-5; TRBD1 is a possible D gene (7 bases). Per the germline V gene, CDR1 is MNHEY and CDR2 is SVGAGI. Trimming removed 7 bases from V and 5 bases from J, with 17 bases in between. The CDR3 contains 14 residues. The CDR3 nucleotides are TGTGCCAGCACCCAGGGGGGCAGATCGGAGACCCAGTACTTC. It is translated as CASTQGGRSETQYF.